This T cell receptor beta chain was sequenced for a study of shared clonotypes between healthy human individuals. Several immunoSEQ 96-well plates shared each subset's DNA, each plate a replicate. Authors' analysis steps: Junction-only immunoSEQ data arrived without quality scores, meaning filtering differed. Data came from immunoSEQ multiplex PCR; TCRdb stores just in-frame clones and leaves some out. Clone size and V and J calls were adopted from that table, with D and trimming inferred from the DNA. Among fewer than 1.6 million clones listed, about 98.5% were seen once. All donors qualified as healthy HIV-negative adults and had experienced no recent acute infections or vaccinations. Trimming pared 5 bases from V and 1 base from J, leaving 18 bases between. CDR3 length: 16 amino acids. Germline CDR1 SGHTS, CDR2 YDEGEE.

This sequence joins TRBV5-8 and TRBJ1-1, with D uncertain. The sequence was collected from a man aged 30 to 45 in good health. Sequencing input: naive CD4+ T cells sorted from blood. Stated subset: CD45RA+ positively selected. DNA of the CDR3: TGTGCCAGCAGTTTTAGGTTGACGGGAAAGAACACTGAAGCTTTCTTT. Its translation: CASSFRLTGKNTEAFF. The variable domain in full, with the rest retrieved from reference TRBV5-8 and TRBJ1-1, is EAGVTQSPTHLIKTRGQQATLRCSPISGHTSVYWYQQALGLGLQFLLWYDEGEERNRGNFPPRFSGRQFPNYSSELNVNALELEDSALYLCASSFRLTGKNTEAFFGQGTRLTVV.